The 32 T cell receptor beta chains below were found in one sample sequenced in a study of early T cells in non-severe SARS-CoV-2 infection. TCRdb itself ran the 5' RACE reads through MiXCR, one entry per CDR3 protein. The table lists tens of thousands of distinct CDR3 sequences, about 5% of them singletons. The sequencing input was whole blood. The receptors here all came from an adult who was a healthcare worker with PCR-confirmed SARS-CoV-2 infection or an uninfected control (not recorded which).

In its sample, this clonotype was seen many times. V usage is TRBV7-9 and J usage is TRBJ1-5; a possible D gene is TRBD1 (5 bases). V lost 4 bases and J 4 bases, leaving 17 bases between the germline ends. Germline V CDR1 and CDR2: SEHNR, FQNEAQ (reference sequence). This CDR3 spans 16 amino acids. Written as DNA, the CDR3 is TGTGCCAGCAGCTCAACGGGGATGAGGACAAATCAGCCCCAGCATTTT. As protein: CASSSTGMRTNQPQHF.

This clonotype has just a few counts. This chain links TRBV28 with TRBJ1-6; no reliable D call. The V gene's germline CDR1 is MDHEN and CDR2 SYDVKM. The CDR3 runs 15 residues. The V and J ends lost 7 bases and 3 bases respectively, with 13 bases between them. The chain's CDR3 is CASTPPGLYNSPLHF. CDR3 nucleotides: TGTGCCAGCACCCCCCCTGGGCTCTATAATTCACCCCTCCACTTT.

The sample holds many counts of this clonotype. The CDR3 bases are TGTGCCATCAGCGCCGGAGACCTTGAGACCCAGTACTTC. It is translated as CAISAGDLETQYF. This chain links TRBV10-3 with TRBJ2-5, with D unresolved. The V gene lost 6 bases and the J gene lost 5 bases, with 13 bases spanning the gap. CDR3 length: 13 residues. Germline assignment: CDR1 ENHRY and CDR2 SYGVKD.

This clonotype was found many times. The chain links TRBV24-1 to TRBJ2-7; D is possibly TRBD2 (7 bases). Trimming pared 7 bases from V and 6 bases from J, leaving 12 bases between. The germline V gene encodes CDR1 KGHDR and CDR2 SFDVKD. The CDR3 totals 12 residues. DNA of the CDR3: TGTGCCACCAGCCAGGGAGGGGGCGAGCAGTACTTC. Its translation: CATSQGGGEQYF.

At least ten counts were recorded for this clonotype. The gene calls are TRBV28 and TRBJ2-3; no firm D call. The CDR3 contains 15 residues. Germline-derived CDR1 and CDR2 are MDHEN and SYDVKM. Trimming cost V 3 bases and J 1 base, with 11 bases left between them. CDR3 bases: TGTGCCAGCAGTTTTTCCTTCCTCCGCACAGATACGCAGTATTTT. Translated: CASSFSFLRTDTQYF.

This clonotype was counted many times. The V gene is TRBV12-3 or TRBV12-4, the J gene TRBJ1-2, with D unclear. The CDR3 sequence is 13 residues long. V was trimmed by 5 bases and J by 2 bases, leaving 9 bases between them. CDR3: CASSPQENYGYTF. The CDR3 nucleotides are TGTGCCAGCAGTCCCCAGGAGAACTATGGCTACACCTTC.

This clonotype was seen at least ten times. The chain recombines TRBV29-1 with TRBJ1-3; D is unresolved. This CDR3 is 11 amino acids long. Germline V gene sequence: CDR1 SQVTM, CDR2 ANQGSEA. V lost 3 bases, J lost 4 bases, and 4 bases lay in between. CDR3 coding DNA: TGCAGCGTTGATGGAGGAAACACCATATATTTT. Its protein is CSVDGGNTIYF. The entire variable domain, with the rest obtained from reference TRBV29-1 and TRBJ1-3, is as follows: SAVISQKPSRDICQRGTSLTIQCQVDSQVTMMFWYRQQPGQSLTLIATANQGSEATYESGFVIDKFPISRPNLTFSTLTVSNMSPEDSSIYLCSVDGGNTIYFGEGSWLTVV.

This clonotype was seen many times. The J gene is TRBJ1-4, the V gene TRBV30, with a tentative D call TRBD1 (5 bases). This CDR3 contains 14 residues. The germline V gene encodes CDR1 GTSNPN and CDR2 SVGIG (reference sequence). The ends were cut back, 5 bases at V and 7 bases at J, with 17 bases in the middle. The CDR3, as DNA: TGTGCCTGGGGAGGGCGGGGGAGCGGTGAAAAACTGTTTTTT. Its protein product is CAWGGRGSGEKLFF.

The V call is TRBV5-1, the J call TRBJ2-1; possibly TRBD2 for D (7 bases). Germline V gene lookup returns CDR1 SGHRS and CDR2 YFSETQ. The V gene lost 7 bases and the J gene lost 4 bases, with 21 bases spanning the gap. This CDR3 has 16 residues. The CDR3 spells CASGTPGGTQYNEQFF. The DNA of the CDR3 is TGCGCCAGCGGAACCCCGGGGGGCACCCAGTACAATGAGCAGTTCTTC.

This clonotype was picked up many times. The chain has TRBV12-3 or TRBV12-4 and TRBJ1-1; D uncertain. CDR3 size: 14 residues. V shed 1 base and J shed 3 bases, with 9 bases lying between them. The CDR3 loop is CASSLDPIDTEAFF. CDR3 coding DNA: TGTGCCAGCAGTTTAGACCCAATAGACACTGAAGCTTTCTTT.

In this sample, this clonotype turned up many times. The chain recombines TRBV6-2 or TRBV6-3 with TRBJ1-1; D is unresolved. The CDR3 contains 14 residues. In germline, CDR1 is MNHEY, CDR2 SVGEGT. The ends were cut back, 7 bases at V and 2 bases at J, with 14 bases in the middle. CDR3 loop: CASTPRGLNTEAFF. For the CDR3, the DNA is TGTGCCAGCACCCCACGAGGGCTAAACACTGAAGCTTTCTTT.

In its sample, this clonotype was seen many times. V and J are TRBV6-2 or TRBV6-3 and TRBJ2-3, with 9 nucleotides matching TRBD2. Trimming at V came to 2 bases and at J to 9 bases, leaving 12 bases not matched to a gene. CDR1 and CDR2 from the germline V gene are MNHEY and SVGEGT. This CDR3 comprises 16 residues. CDR3 residues: CASSYETSGPPGTQYF. CDR3 sequence (DNA): TGTGCCAGCAGTTACGAGACTAGCGGTCCTCCCGGGACGCAGTATTTT.

At least ten counts were recorded for this clonotype. CDR3 sequence: CASSVNFGGPGDTQYF. The DNA for the CDR3 is TGTGCCAGCAGCGTGAATTTCGGGGGGCCTGGGGATACGCAGTATTTT. V gene TRBV11-2 combines with J gene TRBJ2-3, with D possibly being TRBD2 (7 bases). Deletions cut 5 bases from V and 6 bases from J, with 21 bases between. CDR1 and CDR2 (germline): SGHAT, FQNNGV. The CDR3 length is 16 residues.

This clonotype was counted at least ten times. The chain carries TRBV12-2 and TRBJ1-5; TRBD1 was called by the table and not checked on the DNA. TRBV12-2 is shown as a pseudogene. CDR3 length: 16 residues. CDR3 loop: CASRRDRECGNQPQHF. CDR3 nucleotides: TGTGCAAGTCGAAGGGACAGGGAGTGCGGCAATCAGCCCCAGCATTTT.

The chain links TRBV29-1 to TRBJ2-2; D perhaps matches TRBD2 (5 bases). The CDR3 runs 15 residues. Trimming took off 6 bases at V and 7 bases at J, with 21 bases between the two ends. From germline, CDR1 is SQVTM and CDR2 ANQGSEA. The CDR3: CSVAEVGFVGGELFF. The DNA of the CDR3 is TGCAGCGTGGCGGAGGTTGGGTTCGTAGGCGGGGAGCTGTTTTTT.

This clonotype came up many times. The chain couples TRBV9 to TRBJ2-3; 8 nucleotides align to TRBD2. J gave up 1 base and V 0 bases, and 13 bases lay outside the gene matches. Germline V lookup: CDR1 SGDLS, CDR2 YYNGEE. CDR3 length equals 19 residues. The CDR3 DNA reads TGTGCCAGCAGCGTAGCTAAGGACGCCAGCGGGGGCCGCACAGATACGCAGTATTTT. Translating it yields CASSVAKDASGGRTDTQYF.

This clonotype turned up a few times. This rearrangement joins TRBV13 to TRBJ2-7, with TRBD2 as a possible D gene (5 bases). The V gene lost 4 bases and the J gene lost 12 bases, with 28 bases spanning the gap. CDR1 is PRHDT and CDR2 is FYEKMQ in the germline V gene (reference sequence). The CDR3 sequence is 16 residues long. The CDR3 region has the DNA TGTGCCAGCAGCTCAGCCACAAAGCGGCCTCCACGGGCGACGTACTTC. Translating gives CASSSATKRPPRATYF.

The sample holds many counts of this clonotype. This chain links TRBV5-1 with TRBJ2-7; a possible D gene is TRBD2 (6 bases). CDR1 and CDR2 (germline): SGHRS, YFSETQ. The CDR3 is 15 amino acids. The V end lost 0 bases, the J end lost 5 bases, and 15 bases lay between the germline ends. The CDR3 sequence: CASSLGGAGNHEQYF. DNA for the CDR3: TGCGCCAGCAGCTTGGGAGGGGCGGGGAACCACGAGCAGTACTTC.

This clonotype occurred many times. The V and J genes are TRBV7-2 and TRBJ1-1; 7 nucleotides align to TRBD1. V dropped 5 bases and J dropped 11; count of bases not matched to a gene: 5. Germline V gene sequence: CDR1 SGHTA, CDR2 FQGNSA. CDR3 size: 11 residues. The CDR3 sequence is CASSTDRAAFF. The CDR3 nucleotides read TGTGCCAGCAGCACCGACAGGGCGGCTTTCTTT. Full variable domain (rest looked up from reference TRBV7-2 and TRBJ1-1): GAGVSQSPSNKVTEKGKDVELRCDPISGHTALYWYRQSLGQGLEFLIYFQGNSAPDKSGLPSDRFSAERTGGSVSTLTIQRTQQEDSAVYLCASSTDRAAFFGQGTRLTVV.

The chain joins TRBV9 to TRBJ2-1; the match to TRBD2 covers 11 bases. The CDR3 contains 17 residues. Unmatched junction bases numbered 4, after V lost 0 bases and J lost 2 bases. Looked up from germline, CDR1 is SGDLS and CDR2 is YYNGEE. The CDR3 loop reads CASSVVASGGTYNEQFF. The CDR3 nucleotides read TGTGCCAGCAGCGTAGTGGCTAGCGGGGGGACCTACAATGAGCAGTTCTTC.

Many counts were recorded for this clonotype. V is TRBV6-5 and J is TRBJ1-3; D gene uncertain. V was shortened by 2 bases and J by 1 base, with 24 bases between the two germline ends. Germline CDR1 reads MNHEY; CDR2 reads SVGAGI. The CDR3 sequence is 20 residues long. The CDR3 region has the DNA TGTGCCAGCAGTTACGACCGCCCGAAAGGAACCCTTGATTCTGGAAACACCATATATTTT. Amino acid sequence: CASSYDRPKGTLDSGNTIYF.

This clonotype was seen a few times. The V call is TRBV7-8, the J call TRBJ1-6; D is perhaps TRBD1 (5 bases). V dropped 1 base and J dropped 8 bases, with 12 bases sitting between them. Germline CDR1 is SGHVS and CDR2 is FQNEAQ. The CDR3 is 15 amino acids. As DNA, the CDR3 is TGTGCCAGCAGCTTAGTGGGGGATGGCTATTCACCCCTCCACTTT. Amino acid sequence: CASSLVGDGYSPLHF.

This clonotype was recorded many times. V gene TRBV7-6 combines with J gene TRBJ2-5; 8 nucleotides match TRBD1. Germline V gene lookup returns CDR1 SGHVS and CDR2 FNYEAQ. The CDR3 covers 15 residues. V gave up 6 bases and J gave up 2 bases; unmatched junction bases: 8. The CDR3 bases are TGTGCCAGCAGTCTTACCAGGGGGCGACAAGAGACCCAGTACTTC. This gives the protein CASSLTRGRQETQYF.

This clonotype has a count of ten or more. This chain joins TRBV19 and TRBJ2-7, with D maybe TRBD1 (5 bases). Germline CDR1 LNHDA, CDR2 SQIVND (reference sequence). The V gene lost 3 bases and the J gene lost 0 bases, with 12 bases spanning the gap. CDR3 length equals 15 residues. In DNA, the CDR3 is TGTGCCAGTAGTATGACAGTCCGGAGCTCCTACGAGCAGTACTTC. It encodes CASSMTVRSSYEQYF.

This clonotype was detected only a few times. The chain joins TRBV7-8 to TRBJ1-1; a possible D gene is TRBD1 (5 bases). The CDR3 consists of 14 residues. Trimming removed 4 bases from V and 4 bases from J, with 13 bases in between. Germline loops: CDR1 SGHVS, CDR2 FQNEAQ. The CDR3 bases are TGTGCCAGCAGCTCCTCTTATGGGACCACTGAAGCTTTCTTT. Its translation: CASSSSYGTTEAFF.

This clonotype was found many times. The rearrangement uses TRBV28 and TRBJ1-2; D is unresolved. Germline lookup yields CDR1 MDHEN and CDR2 SYDVKM. V dropped 3 bases and J dropped 1 base, with 6 bases sitting between them. The CDR3 covers 13 residues. The CDR3 here is CASSLTSNYGYTF. The DNA of the CDR3 is TGTGCCAGCAGTTTGACAAGTAACTATGGCTACACCTTC.

This chain joins TRBV27 and TRBJ1-1; no clear D. CDR1 MNHEY and CDR2 SMNVEV come from the germline V gene (reference sequence). V was shortened by 5 bases and J by 6 bases, with 13 bases between the two germline ends. CDR3 size: 13 residues. CDR3 in amino acids: CASSRYTGSEAFF. Written as DNA, the CDR3 is TGTGCCAGCAGTCGCTACACGGGATCTGAAGCTTTCTTT.

This clonotype was seen repeatedly, ten times or more. V usage is TRBV5-5 and J usage is TRBJ1-5; D unclear. The CDR3 runs to 16 residues. The V end lost 4 bases, the J end lost 5 bases, and 19 bases lay between the germline ends. From germline, CDR1 is SGHKS and CDR2 YYEKEE (reference sequence). As DNA, the CDR3 is TGTGCCAGCAGCGAAACCGGGCAGACATGGGATCAGCCCCAGCATTTT. Its protein is CASSETGQTWDQPQHF.

The chain uses TRBV5-1 and TRBJ1-2, with 9 bases fitting TRBD1. V gave up 4 bases and J gave up 2 bases; unmatched junction bases: 12. CDR3 length equals 17 residues. Germline V gene data show CDR1 as SGHRS and CDR2 as YFSETQ. In DNA, the CDR3 is TGCGCCAGCAGCGCGAACTCTGGACAGGGGAGCAACTATGGCTACACCTTC. Protein sequence: CASSANSGQGSNYGYTF.

This clonotype was counted ten times or more. The chain carries TRBV20-1 and TRBJ2-1; D may match TRBD1 or TRBD2 (6 bases each). CDR1 DFQATT and CDR2 SNEGSKA come from the germline V gene (reference sequence). This CDR3 is built from 14 residues. The ends were cut back, 3 bases at V and 5 bases at J, with 14 bases in the middle. CDR3 sequence reads: CSASRGPSHNEQFF. In nucleotides, the CDR3 is TGCAGTGCTAGCCGGGGGCCATCCCACAATGAGCAGTTCTTC.

This rearrangement joins TRBV11-1 to TRBJ2-1, with a possible D match to TRBD2 (5 bases). The CDR3 covers 12 residues. V dropped 2 bases and J dropped 8 bases, with 7 bases sitting between them. Germline CDR1 reads SGHAT; CDR2 reads FQDESV (reference sequence). The CDR3 sequence: CASSLYGDEQFF. The CDR3, as DNA: TGTGCCAGCAGCTTATACGGGGATGAGCAGTTCTTC.

There are many counts of this clonotype. The J gene is TRBJ2-5, the V gene TRBV20-1, with D possibly being TRBD1 (6 bases). The CDR3 covers 14 residues. In germline, CDR1 is DFQATT, CDR2 SNEGSKA (reference sequence). Trimming took 5 bases from V and 9 from J, leaving 22 bases between them. The CDR3 DNA is TGCAGTGCTTGGAGGCAGGGGCTCTTGGGGGCCCAGTACTTC. Protein product: CSAWRQGLLGAQYF.